The 6 T cell receptor beta chains in this list originate from one sample, sequenced in a study of identical twins (dated by TCRdb to the mid-2010s). Library creation used 5' RACE. Sequenced on an Illumina HiSeq 2000. In TCRdb, the public reads were trimmed at Q25 with fastp and aligned with MiXCR, with productive beta chains retained. Entries are consolidated by CDR3 protein sequence, retaining the most common genes and DNA. This sample has fewer than 350,000 distinct CDR3 sequences in its table, and more than 6.5% of those were observed once. The ten most abundant clones make up over 2% of the sample. This sample also appeared in a second study, on yellow fever vaccine responses in identical twins.

Sequenced input: memory (CD45RO+) T cells sorted from blood. The cell subset or site label, as the study defines it: CD45RO+ enriched T cells. Receptor source: a woman under 30 in good health.

The V call is TRBV4-1, the J call TRBJ2-1; D possibly corresponds to TRBD1 (6 bases). CDR3 length equals 16 residues. Trimming took 1 base from V and 8 from J, leaving 18 bases between them. Germline V lookup: CDR1 MGHRA, CDR2 YSYEKL. The CDR3 DNA sequence: TGCGCCAGCAGCCAAGGTAGGGCAGGGGTTGGTGATGAGCAGTTCTTC. Its translation is CASSQGRAGVGDEQFF.

This clonotype was observed many times. The rearrangement uses TRBV3-1 and TRBJ2-3; 8 positions match TRBD2. Trimming at V came to 1 base and at J to 7 bases, leaving 13 bases not matched to a gene. Germline-derived CDR1 and CDR2 are LGHDT and YNNKEL (reference sequence). The CDR3 is made up of 17 amino acids. DNA of the CDR3: TGTGCCAGCAGCCAAGGTTATAGCGGGGCACGTGTAAATACGCAGTATTTT. It encodes CASSQGYSGARVNTQYF.

CDR3 nucleotide sequence: TGTGCCAGCAGCTTAGGGGTAGGGTCAGGGAGTCCAGATACGCAGTATTTT. Encoded protein: CASSLGVGSGSPDTQYF. V gene TRBV11-2 combines with J gene TRBJ2-3; D assignment may be TRBD1 or TRBD2 (5 bases each). Germline V lookup: CDR1 SGHAT, CDR2 FQNNGV. The CDR3 extends over 17 amino acids. V lost 1 base, J lost 4 bases, and 18 bases lay in between.

V is TRBV20-1 and J is TRBJ1-2; D is unresolved. CDR1 and CDR2 (germline): DFQATT, SNEGSKA (reference sequence). The CDR3 is made up of 14 amino acids. V lost 8 bases, J lost 7 bases, and 23 bases lay in between. This chain's CDR3 is CSPTTREFVGGYTF. The DNA of the CDR3 is TGCAGTCCCACGACCCGAGAATTCGTCGGTGGCTACACCTTC.

The J gene is TRBJ2-2, the V gene TRBV27, with a weak D call TRBD1 (6 bases). CDR1 MNHEY and CDR2 SMNVEV come from the germline V gene (reference sequence). Between the trimmed V and J ends, which lost 4 bases and 2 bases, there was a span of 17 bases. This CDR3 is 17 amino acids long. The CDR3 bases are TGTGCCAGCAGTTCGCTAACAGGGTTACTTAACACCGGGGAGCTGTTTTTT. This gives the protein CASSSLTGLLNTGELFF.

The table lists this clonotype with a few counts. This sequence joins TRBV4-1 and TRBJ2-7, with 10 bases fitting TRBD2. The CDR3 is 20 residues long. The germline gives CDR1 MGHRA, CDR2 YSYEKL. V dropped 3 bases and J dropped 3; count of bases not matched to a gene: 20. As DNA, the CDR3 is TGCGCCAGCAGCCACGACTCCAGGCGGGCTAGCGGGAGTACGGTCTACGAGCAGTACTTC. Protein product: CASSHDSRRASGSTVYEQYF.